The present T cell receptor beta chain was sequenced within a study of shared clonotypes between healthy human individuals (dated by TCRdb to between 2020 and 2021). At the level of the whole study: The cohort included a few men and a couple of women between 18 and 49 years of age. For each donor, CD4 naive and CD4 memory were each run on three plates, CD8 naive on two plates, and CD8 memory on one plate. To estimate repertoire size and how much clonotypes are shared between individuals, the study performed deep sequencing of blood TCR repertoires from roughly five healthy adults. Libraries were prepared and TCR repertoires were sequenced by different laboratories using diverse techniques, in order to increase sequencing depth and limit assay-specific biases. Each donor's leukapheresis produced roughly between roughly 0.85 and 9.5 billion PBMCs. Broad study findings and their caveats: Rarefaction of sorted-subset datasets indicated incomplete sequencing despite the large sequencing depth. Sampling was restricted to blood, and TCR repertoires in tissues likely differ from the TCR repertoires found in blood. Roughly 5% of naive CD4, 3.5% of naive CD8, approximately 2.2% of memory CD4, and roughly 0.4% of memory CD8 clonotypes were shared across a few donors. Based on pairwise subsampling, the degree of clonotype sharing among donors was expected to be affected by sequencing depth. Because the study included a small number of donors, the genetic and exposure-history diversity represented was limited. Higher generation probabilities were observed for clonotypes shared by all four sorted-subset donors than for non-shared clonotypes. Naive subsets generally had larger estimated clonotype richness than memory subsets did.

Using the deep immunoSEQ assay, multiplex PCR amplified TCR CDR3 regions from genomic DNA. Extracted genomic DNA from each cell subset was distributed evenly across all wells of several immunoSEQ 96-well plates, and each plate was treated as a replicate. Each replicate PCR for sorted subsets received roughly 0.2 ug genomic DNA, equal to roughly 29,000 T cell genomes. The purified libraries were quantified using a Qubit 3.0 fluorometer, sized with a Bioanalyzer 2100, and then quantified again using the KAPA Library Quantification kit. Every immunoSEQ 96-well plate was sequenced on a separate single-read 150-cycle Illumina NextSeq 550 flow cell. From the authors' description of their analysis: The immunoSEQ output contained only junctional sequences without quality scores, so filtering could not match that applied to full-length reads. Sequences were annotated with PyIR, a Python wrapper for IgBLAST v1.9, and V/J genes and CDR3 were assigned using IMGT germline references. Reads with weak V/J assignments (E-value above 1e-6), missing CDR3, stop codons, out-of-frame junctions, or ambiguous translated residues were removed. V3J clonotypes were defined as sequences sharing an identical inferred V gene, J gene, and CDR3 amino acid sequence. To compute the percentage overlap between repertoires, the number of shared unique clonotypes was divided by the size of the smaller repertoire. Repertoire richness was assessed with RTK rarefaction, the Chao1 estimator, and Recon v2.1 estimates of unobserved clonotypes. OLGA was used to compute generation probabilities for all TCRbeta clonotypes that the gDNA method yielded from a few donors. TCRdb limited this immuneACCESS table to in-frame rearrangements with V and J called. A share of clones is missing; checked studies link under half to unresolved V genes, and the rest is unexplained. Clone size and V and J calls were adopted from that table, with D and trimming inferred from the DNA. This sample has over 850,000 clones in its table, and 70% to 80% of those were observed once. The ten largest clonotypes hold roughly 0.61% of the sample.

CDR1 MNHEY and CDR2 SVGAGI were looked up in the germline V gene. The CDR3 runs 15 amino acids, cysteine and phenylalanine included. Only CDR3 DNA remains: 45 bases, in frame from the first base. Ends trimmed: V by 6 bases, J by 0 bases; bases unmatched to a gene: 3. Concerning this clone: No cognate antigen has been identified for it. This clone may be a read error of a much larger clone one base away.

Donors were healthy HIV-negative adults with no recently reported acute infections or vaccinations. Only Caucasian adults living in Nashville, Tennessee, USA were represented among the donors. CD4+ T cells were enriched through magnetic negative selection, after which naive cells were positively selected on CD45RA and the remaining negative fraction served as the memory subset. Blood was obtained by leukapheresis, after which PBMCs were separated by Ficoll-Histopaque density gradient centrifugation and cryopreserved in liquid nitrogen vapor phase. Purity and quantity of every magnetically sorted T cell population were checked by analytical flow cytometry. Genomic DNA was isolated from each sorted fraction and quantified by UV absorbance on a Nanodrop 2000c.

The sequence was obtained from a man aged 18 to 30 in good health. Some clones in this sample may be carry-over from other donors' samples. The chain joins TRBV6-5 to TRBJ2-7; 12 of the junction bases match TRBD2. Sequencing was performed on memory CD4+ T cells from PBMCs. The cell subset or site label here, explained by the study, means: CD45RA-negative fraction. CDR3 reads: CASREGLAGSYEQYF. The nucleotide sequence is TGTGCCAGCAGGGAGGGACTAGCGGGCTCCTACGAGCAGTACTTC.